This TCR beta chain was captured in a study of T cell changes during pregnancy in multiple sclerosis. Sequencing used immunoSEQ multiplex PCR; TCRdb keeps in-frame clones, though not all of them. The table includes about 97,000 clones, 90% detected once. V lost 5 bases to trimming and J lost 0 bases, with 11 bases between them. The CDR3 contains 15 residues. Germline V lookup: CDR1 SEHNR, CDR2 FQNEAQ (reference sequence). This receptor was taken from a female donor in good health, enrolled as a control in a pregnancy study. The genes are TRBV7-9 and TRBJ1-3, with TRBD1 as a possible D gene (5 bases). The specimen was peripheral blood, collected in the second trimester of pregnancy. The DNA of the CDR3 is TGTGCCAGCAGCCTCCCAGGGCCCTCTGGAAACACCATATATTTT. Translated, it gives CASSLPGPSGNTIYF.